A single sample is the source of the 27 T cell receptor beta chains below, sequenced in a study of T cells after yellow fever vaccination. One entry per CDR3 protein results from TCRdb running MiXCR on the 5' RACE reads. Counted here are 150,000 to 200,000 distinct CDR3 sequences, about 6% occurring once; the ten biggest clones make up roughly 3%. The material sequenced was CD4+ T cells sorted from PBMCs, taken on the day of the first yellow fever vaccination. Receptor source: a man aged 18 to 29 who received the YFV17D yellow fever vaccine.

A word on this clonotype: The germline gene is not matched at one end of the junction; a read error may be the cause. V is TRBV19 and J is TRBJ2-3; D is undetermined. Germline-derived CDR1 and CDR2 are LNHDA and SQIVND (reference sequence). This CDR3 spans 14 amino acids. CDR3 in amino acids: CASRIGRIWDTQYF. The CDR3 coding sequence is TGTGCCAGTAGAATAGGGCGCATTTGGGATACGCAGTATTTT. Variable domain in full (rest from reference TRBV19 and TRBJ2-3): DGGITQSPKYLFRKEGQNVTLSCEQNLNHDAMYWYRQDPGQGLRLIYYSQIVNDFQKGDIAEGYSVSREKKESFPLTVTSAQKNPTAFYLCASRIGRIWDTQYFGPGTRLTVL.

This clonotype was picked up many times. V gene TRBV5-1 combines with J gene TRBJ2-5; 7 nucleotides agree with TRBD1. Trimming removed 1 base from V and 5 bases from J; junction bases left unmatched: 17. The CDR3 is 18 amino acids. The germline V gene has CDR1 SGHRS and CDR2 YFSETQ. The chain's CDR3 is CASSLSKGAGGYGETQYF. In nucleotides, the CDR3 is TGCGCCAGCAGCTTGTCTAAAGGAGCAGGGGGATATGGGGAGACCCAGTACTTC.

The rearrangement joins TRBV6-5 to TRBJ1-5; D may be TRBD1 (6 bases). In germline, CDR1 is MNHEY, CDR2 SVGAGI. V lost 0 bases to trimming and J lost 2 bases, with 8 bases between them. The CDR3 length is 15 residues. DNA of the CDR3: TGTGCCAGCAGTTACTCAGCAGGGGGCAATCAGCCCCAGCATTTT. It encodes CASSYSAGGNQPQHF.

A few counts support this clonotype. The chain joins TRBV7-2 to TRBJ1-6; 7 nucleotides align to TRBD1. Trimming removed 2 bases from V and 8 bases from J; junction bases left unmatched: 18. The germline V gene has CDR1 SGHTA and CDR2 FQGNSA. The CDR3 sequence is 19 residues long. CDR3 in DNA: TGTGCCAGCAGCTTACCCGCCCCCTCGGCAGGGGGGTTGTATTCACCCCTCCACTTT. It translates to CASSLPAPSAGGLYSPLHF. Drawing the rest from reference TRBV7-2 and TRBJ1-6, the complete variable domain is GAGVSQSPSNKVTEKGKDVELRCDPISGHTALYWYRQSLGQGLEFLIYFQGNSAPDKSGLPSDRFSAERTGGSVSTLTIQRTQQEDSAVYLCASSLPAPSAGGLYSPLHFGNGTRLTVT.

This clonotype was seen many times. The chain recombines TRBV5-6 with TRBJ2-3; the match to TRBD2 covers 9 bases. This CDR3 region has 15 residues. V shed 1 base and J 6 bases; nucleotides not matched to a gene: 6. The germline gives CDR1 SGHDT, CDR2 YYEEEE. The CDR3 loop is CASSLLAGIVDTQYF. Here the CDR3 DNA reads TGTGCCAGCAGCTTGCTAGCGGGGATTGTGGATACGCAGTATTTT.

This clonotype was found a few times. V is TRBV5-1 and J is TRBJ2-3; TRBD1 agrees at 9 bases. Germline CDR1 is SGHRS and CDR2 is YFSETQ. V shed 2 bases and J 6 bases; nucleotides not matched to a gene: 10. The CDR3 covers 16 residues. CDR3 amino acids: CASSFRRDRAGDTQYF. The CDR3 DNA reads TGCGCCAGCAGCTTTCGGCGGGACAGGGCTGGGGATACGCAGTATTTT.

This clonotype was seen more than once but under ten times. The chain recombines TRBV15 with TRBJ2-3; 9 bases align to TRBD2. The CDR3 totals 18 residues. Trimming took 0 bases from V and 5 from J; bases not matched to a gene: 12. CDR1 is LNHNV, CDR2 YYDKDF, per germline (reference sequence). In nucleotides, the CDR3 is TGTGCCACCAGCAGAGATTTTCCGGGACTAGCCCCATTAGATACGCAGTATTTT. Residues: CATSRDFPGLAPLDTQYF.

This clonotype was seen at least ten times. The V gene is TRBV5-4, the J gene TRBJ2-3; 7 bases agree with TRBD2. Germline trimming cut 2 bases from V and 0 bases from J; bases unmatched to any gene: 6. This CDR3 spans 16 amino acids. Looked up from germline, CDR1 is SGHNT and CDR2 is YYREEE (reference sequence). This chain's CDR3 is CASSFKSSGSTDTQYF. CDR3 nucleotide sequence: TGTGCCAGCAGCTTTAAGTCTAGCGGAAGCACAGATACGCAGTATTTT.

At least ten counts were recorded for this clonotype. The chain carries TRBV12-3 or TRBV12-4 and TRBJ1-5; D might be TRBD1 (5 bases). This CDR3 has 15 amino acids. V lost 5 bases and J lost 0, with 11 bases in between. DNA of the CDR3: TGTGCCAGCAGTCCCGGGACTAGTAGCAATCAGCCCCAGCATTTT. Encoded protein: CASSPGTSSNQPQHF.

This clonotype was observed a few times. V and J are TRBV18 and TRBJ1-1; D possibly corresponds to TRBD1 (5 bases). The CDR3 loop spans 16 amino acids. Germline CDR1 and CDR2: KGHSH and LQKENI. The V end lost 2 bases, the J end lost 4 bases, and 17 bases lay between the germline ends. CDR3 region: CASSPKYSGQVTEAFF. In DNA form, the CDR3 reads TGTGCCAGCTCACCAAAGTACTCCGGACAAGTCACTGAAGCTTTCTTT.

Note on this clonotype: Since a much larger clone is just one base distant, this may be a read error. This chain joins TRBV5-6 and TRBJ2-3, with 14 bases fitting TRBD2. Looked up from germline, CDR1 is SGHDT and CDR2 is YYEEEE. This CDR3 is built from 16 residues. The CDR3 nucleotides read TGTGCCAGCAGTCCTCCGGGACTAGCGGGGGTAGATACGAAGTATTTT. Protein sequence: CASSPPGLAGVDTKYF.

A few counts support this clonotype. The chain has TRBV20-1 and TRBJ1-1, with a tentative D call TRBD1 (6 bases). Trimming cost V 6 bases and J 6 bases, with 11 bases left between them. Germline CDR1 and CDR2: DFQATT and SNEGSKA (reference sequence). This CDR3 comprises 11 residues. CDR3 sequence (DNA): TGCAGTGCCGGGGGACAATCTGAAGCTTTCTTT. Translated, it gives CSAGGQSEAFF.

This clonotype was recorded many times. Written as DNA, the CDR3 is TGCAGTGCTCCTCAGCCGAACACCGGGGAGCTGTTTTTT. Encoded protein: CSAPQPNTGELFF. The chain has TRBV20-1 and TRBJ2-2; no clear D gene. V shed 5 bases and J shed 0 bases, with 7 bases lying between them. The CDR3 spans 13 residues. Germline V lookup: CDR1 DFQATT, CDR2 SNEGSKA (reference sequence).

The sample holds a few counts of this clonotype. The chain links TRBV6-2 or TRBV6-3 to TRBJ2-2; 8 bases line up with TRBD1. The CDR3 spans 20 residues. The germline CDR1 and CDR2 sequences are MNHEY and SVGEGT. The junction had 18 bases not matched to a gene; V was cut back by 4 bases and J by 2 bases. CDR3 bases: TGTGCCAGCAGTTTTTTCACCCCCTTGGACAGGGAAGTTAACACCGGGGAGCTGTTTTTT. Protein product: CASSFFTPLDREVNTGELFF.

This clonotype was seen at least ten times. V usage is TRBV6-1 and J usage is TRBJ1-2; D is perhaps TRBD1 (5 bases). Germline lookup yields CDR1 MNHNS and CDR2 SASEGT. V dropped 5 bases and J dropped 4 bases, with 14 bases sitting between them. The CDR3 runs 14 residues. The CDR3 region has the DNA TGTGCCAGCAGTCCCGAAAATCAGGGCTATGGCTACACCTTC. The encoded protein is CASSPENQGYGYTF.

The V and J genes are TRBV19 and TRBJ1-1; D is unresolved. Germline loops: CDR1 LNHDA, CDR2 SQIVND (reference sequence). There are 11 residues in the CDR3. Trimming pared 8 bases from V and 8 bases from J, leaving 12 bases between. CDR3 in DNA: TGTGCCAGTGGTGGACGGCGGGAAGCTTTCTTT. This gives the protein CASGGRREAFF.

This clonotype was detected only a few times. This sequence joins TRBV9 and TRBJ2-3; 10 bases fit TRBD2. This CDR3 is built from 14 residues. Germline assignment: CDR1 SGDLS and CDR2 YYNGEE. Losses at the gene ends were 3 bases for V and 7 bases for J; bases not matched to a gene: 5. In DNA form, the CDR3 reads TGTGCCAGCAGCGGAAGCGGGGGGGCACATACGCAGTATTTT. Translating it yields CASSGSGGAHTQYF.

Many counts were recorded for this clonotype. The CDR3 loop reads CASSLIGGTYNEQFF. DNA of the CDR3: TGTGCCAGCAGCTTAATCGGGGGAACCTACAATGAGCAGTTCTTC. V is TRBV7-3 and J is TRBJ2-1, with a tentative D call TRBD2 (6 bases). V gave up 1 base and J gave up 2 bases, with 9 bases separating them. The germline V gene encodes CDR1 SGHTA and CDR2 FQGTGA. The CDR3 is made up of 15 amino acids.

The chain combines TRBV5-7 with TRBJ2-2; 11 positions agree with TRBD2. TRBV5-7 is an open reading frame whose function is uncertain. The V gene end was trimmed by 0 bases and the J gene end by 1 base; junction bases not matched to a gene: 2. The CDR3 sequence is 17 residues long. This CDR3 is CASSLALAGENTGELFF. CDR3 DNA: TGTGCCAGCAGCTTGGCACTAGCGGGGGAGAACACCGGGGAGCTGTTTTTT.

The CDR3 nucleotides read TGTGCCAGCTGGGAAGGGGGCAGTGAAAAACTGTTTTTT. Amino acid sequence: CASWEGGSEKLFF. The genes are TRBV12-3 or TRBV12-4 and TRBJ1-4; 7 bases align to TRBD1. The CDR3 totals 13 residues. The J segment lost 7 bases and the V segment lost 8 bases, leaving 7 bases of the junction unmatched.

The CDR3 DNA follows: TGCAGTGCTAGAGGTCCGGGACTAGGGGGAGCGGAGCAGTTCTTC. It encodes CSARGPGLGGAEQFF. The chain employs TRBV20-1 and TRBJ2-1, with TRBD2 matching over 8 bases. The ends lost 1 base at V and 10 bases at J; junction bases unmatched: 12. There are 15 residues in the CDR3. Germline V CDR1 and CDR2: DFQATT, SNEGSKA (reference sequence).

In this sample, this clonotype turned up many times. The chain couples TRBV9 to TRBJ2-1; 11 bases match TRBD2. CDR1 SGDLS and CDR2 YYNGEE come from the germline V gene. This CDR3 is built from 18 residues. V lost 0 bases and J lost 5; bases outside the gene matches: 10. Here the CDR3 DNA reads TGTGCCAGCAGCGTAGTAGGGACTAGCGGTCCCCTTCACAATGAGCAGTTCTTC. This gives the protein CASSVVGTSGPLHNEQFF.

At least ten counts were recorded for this clonotype. The chain combines TRBV7-2 with TRBJ2-7; D might be TRBD2 (5 bases). Per the germline V gene, CDR1 is SGHTA and CDR2 is FQGNSA. Trimming pared 5 bases from V and 2 bases from J, leaving 13 bases between. The CDR3 is 14 amino acids. CDR3 in DNA: TGTGCCAGCAGCCCCGAGGGCCGGGCCTACGAGCAGTACTTC. It translates to CASSPEGRAYEQYF. The whole variable domain, remainder taken from reference TRBV7-2 and TRBJ2-7, is GAGVSQSPSNKVTEKGKDVELRCDPISGHTALYWYRQSLGQGLEFLIYFQGNSAPDKSGLPSDRFSAERTGGSVSTLTIQRTQQEDSAVYLCASSPEGRAYEQYFGPGTRLTVT.

This clonotype has a count of ten or more. This chain joins TRBV14 and TRBJ1-4, with D unresolved. Germline V gene sequence: CDR1 SGHDN, CDR2 FVKESK. Trimming took off 6 bases at V and 6 bases at J, with 11 bases between the two ends. This CDR3 has 13 amino acids. The CDR3 loop is CASRAQVYEKLFF. The CDR3 bases are TGTGCCAGCAGAGCCCAGGTCTATGAAAAACTGTTTTTT.

This clonotype was found many times. The rearrangement links TRBV12-3 or TRBV12-4 to TRBJ1-6, with 8 positions matching TRBD1. The CDR3 spans 12 residues. V lost 5 bases to trimming and J lost 13 bases; unmatched junction nucleotides: 4. The CDR3 spells CASSGQGKPLHF. The CDR3 region has the DNA TGTGCCAGCAGTGGACAGGGTAAGCCCCTCCACTTT.

The sample holds many counts of this clonotype. This chain connects TRBV7-2 to TRBJ1-6, with TRBD1 matching 7 bases. The V gene's germline CDR1 is SGHTA and CDR2 FQGNSA. Unmatched junction bases numbered 7, after V lost 6 bases and J lost 5 bases. The CDR3 runs 15 residues. The CDR3 region has the DNA TGTGCCAGCAGACAGGGGTCAGGAAATAATTCACCCCTCCACTTT. Its translation: CASRQGSGNNSPLHF.

V usage is TRBV4-3 and J usage is TRBJ1-1; D remains unclear. This CDR3 comprises 16 residues. The germline gives CDR1 LGHNA, CDR2 YSLEER. Trimming stripped 0 bases from V and 0 bases from J, with 11 bases between. DNA for the CDR3: TGCGCCAGCAGCCAAGATCATCTCAGGATGAACACTGAAGCTTTCTTT. It yields the protein CASSQDHLRMNTEAFF.